This TCR beta chain was obtained from a study of blood T cell repertoires in COVID-19 (dated by TCRdb to about 2020). Context from the whole study: The collaborator samples originated in the United States, Italy and Spain and spanned the acute and convalescent phases of COVID-19. The sample metadata nearly always contained a de-identified subject ID, COVID-19 status, age in years and sex. Where HLA class I and class II types were available, the types were taken from metadata supplied by the sample provider, not from assay-based typing. The material from the prospective study consisted of cDNA or gDNA derived from T cells, B-cell-depleted T cells, or PBMCs. Samples were obtained from the ongoing ImmuneRACE study (first 160 participants) and from about 1,300 subjects provided by 6 global collaborators. Deeply sampled blood TCRbeta repertoires from subjects exposed to, actively infected with, or recovered from COVID-19 were included in the dataset. The repertoires were released in a freely available public database intended as a resource for research on the immune response to SARS-CoV-2.

Comment on this clone: Its antigen remains unidentified. It has no much larger one-base neighbor in the sample; base qualities were not kept.

TCRbeta CDR3 regions were amplified from genomic DNA using the immunoSEQ Assay, a bias-controlled multiplex PCR. As for how the authors treated the data: Nucleated cell counts per sample were estimated from amplification of reference gene primers within the assay. Sequence reads were collapsed and filtered to measure the absolute abundance of every unique TCRbeta CDR3 rearrangement. For each sample, productive Simpson clonality was calculated as the square root of Simpson's diversity index across productive rearrangements. Held by TCRdb, this immuneACCESS table contains in-frame sequences only and omits some clones. Under half of the omission traces to an unresolved V gene where checked; the cause of the rest is unknown. V, J and clone size reflect that table, while D and trimming were determined from the DNA. The sample table records some 250,000 clones; roughly 91% of these occur just once. The ten largest clones add up to 8% to 10% of the sample.

Overall study outcomes, separate from this receptor: How much clinical and demographic metadata was included differed by source and by participant, and the metadata was provided uncurated.

At the junction V is shortened by 4 bases and J by 2 bases, with 11 bases in between. According to the germline V gene (reference sequence), CDR1 reads MNHNY and CDR2 reads SVGAGI. The CDR3 numbers 14 residues from cysteine through phenylalanine. Only the CDR3 region is kept as DNA, spanning 42 bases read in frame from base 1. Participants in the prospective study were aged 18 to 89 years, lived in 24 United States geographic areas, and enrolled through a virtual design. In the prospective study, cohorts were assigned on the basis of participant-reported clinical history obtained from a screening survey and a study questionnaire. Recovered participants in ImmuneRACE Cohort 3 were defined as having two consecutive negative NP/OP PCR tests, clearance from a healthcare professional, or resolution of symptoms. Each participant in the prospective study had whole blood, serum and a nasopharyngeal or oropharyngeal swab collected by mobile phlebotomists. Over a roughly 2-month period, participants in the prospective study had the option of providing additional blood draws and questionnaires. Blood samples from the prospective study were shipped frozen or at room temperature prior to DNA extraction.

Sequenced material: PBMCs or T cells enriched from blood (not recorded which). The TCR was taken from a man aged 35 to 55 who had recovered from COVID-19. The chain is assembled from TRBV6-6 and TRBJ1-2, with an unclear D gene assignment. The CDR3 reads as follows: CASSSSGNNYGYTF. The DNA sequence follows: TGTGCCAGCAGTTCTTCCGGGAACAACTATGGCTACACCTTC.